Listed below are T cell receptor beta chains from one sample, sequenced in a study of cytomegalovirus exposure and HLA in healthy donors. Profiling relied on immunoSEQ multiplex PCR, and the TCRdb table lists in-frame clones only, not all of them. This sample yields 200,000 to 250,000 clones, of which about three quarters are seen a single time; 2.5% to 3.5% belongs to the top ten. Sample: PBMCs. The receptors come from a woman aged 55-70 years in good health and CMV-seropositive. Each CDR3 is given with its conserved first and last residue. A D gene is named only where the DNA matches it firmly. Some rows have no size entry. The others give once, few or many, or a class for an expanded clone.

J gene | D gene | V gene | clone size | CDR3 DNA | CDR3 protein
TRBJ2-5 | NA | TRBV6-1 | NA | TGTGCCAGCAGTGTTTCCCCCTGGAGGCGAGCTATAGAGACCCAGTACTTC | CASSVSPWRRAIETQYF
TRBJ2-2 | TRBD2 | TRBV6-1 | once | TGTGCCAGCAGTCTAGCGGGAGTACCCGGGGAGCTGTTTTTT | CASSLAGVPGELFF
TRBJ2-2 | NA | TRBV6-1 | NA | TGTGCCGGCGCAGGGGGGACCGGGGAGCTGTTTTTT | CAGAGGTGELFF
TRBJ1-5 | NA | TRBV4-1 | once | TGCGCCAGCAGCCAACTGGGAGTAGGCAATCAGCCCCAGCATTTT | CASSQLGVGNQPQHF
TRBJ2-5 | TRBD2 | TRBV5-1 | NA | TGCGCCAGCAGCTTGGGGGGGACTAGTGAAGAGACCCAGTACTTC | CASSLGGTSEETQYF
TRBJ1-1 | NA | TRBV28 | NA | TGTGCCAGCAGTGTGACAGTGAACACTGAAGCTTTCTTT | CASSVTVNTEAFF
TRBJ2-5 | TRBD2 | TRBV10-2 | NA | TGCGCCAGCAGTGAGTCAGGGGGACTAGCGGGCAACCAAGAGACCCAGTACTTC | CASSESGGLAGNQETQYF
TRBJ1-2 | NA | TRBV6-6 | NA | TGTGCCAGCAGTTCTCTGGCTTCAAATGGCTACACCTTC | CASSSLASNGYTF
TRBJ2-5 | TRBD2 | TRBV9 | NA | TGTGCCAGCAGCGTAGGAGGGGGGCTAGCGGGGGAAGAGACCCAGTACTTC | CASSVGGGLAGEETQYF
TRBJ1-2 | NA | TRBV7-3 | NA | TGTGCCAGCAGCCGAGACAGCTTCACGGCTAACTATGGCTACACCTTC | CASSRDSFTANYGYTF
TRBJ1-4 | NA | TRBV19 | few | TGTGCCAGTACCCCCTCTCAAGGAGCAACTAATGAAAAACTGTTTTTT | CASTPSQGATNEKLFF
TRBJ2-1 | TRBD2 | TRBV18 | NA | TGTGCCAGCTCACCACGAGGGACTATCCTCAATGAGCAGTTCTTC | CASSPRGTILNEQFF
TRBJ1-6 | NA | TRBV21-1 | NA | TGTGCCAGCAGCAAAGCCCTCGGCAGGGGGTTAAGGTCACCCCTCCACTTT | CASSKALGRGLRSPLHF
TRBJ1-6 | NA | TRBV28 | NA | TGTGCCCTCCCCAGGGATGGAGAGTCACCCCTCCACTTT | CALPRDGESPLHF
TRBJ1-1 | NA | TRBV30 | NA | TGTGCCTGGACCTTTGACGGAGACACTGAAGCTTTCTTT | CAWTFDGDTEAFF
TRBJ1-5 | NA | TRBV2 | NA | TGTGCCAGCACGGGTGGTAGCAATCAGCCCCAGCATTTT | CASTGGSNQPQHF
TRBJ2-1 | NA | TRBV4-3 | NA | TGCGCCAGCAGCCAGGCCTTAGCGACGCCCGCCTACAATGAGCAGTTCTTC | CASSQALATPAYNEQFF
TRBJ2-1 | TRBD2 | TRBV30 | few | TGTGCCTGGAGCGTTGGGCTAGCGGACAATGAGCAGTTCTTC | CAWSVGLADNEQFF
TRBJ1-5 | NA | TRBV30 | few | TGTGCCTGGAGCCCTGTGGGGGGGAATCAGCCCCAGCATTTT | CAWSPVGGNQPQHF
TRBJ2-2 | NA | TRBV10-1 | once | TGCGCCAGCAGTGCCGGGTCCGGGGAGCTGTTTTTT | CASSAGSGELFF
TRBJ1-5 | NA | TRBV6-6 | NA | TGTGCCAGCAGTCCCTCGGGGAATCAGCCCCAGCATTTT | CASSPSGNQPQHF
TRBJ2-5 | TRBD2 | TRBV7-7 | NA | TGTGCCAGCAGCTTAGTTAGCGGGGAGACCCAGTACTTC | CASSLVSGETQYF
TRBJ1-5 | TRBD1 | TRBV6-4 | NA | TGTGCCAGCAGTACAGACAGGGTAAGTCAGCCCCAGCATTTT | CASSTDRVSQPQHF
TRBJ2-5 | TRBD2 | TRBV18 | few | TGTGCCAGCTCACCCGGGGCGGGAGAAGAGACCCAGTACTTC | CASSPGAGEETQYF
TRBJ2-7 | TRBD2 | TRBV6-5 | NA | TGTGCCAGCAGTTCTCTAACTAGCGGGGGAAGAAGCGAGCAGTACTTC | CASSSLTSGGRSEQYF
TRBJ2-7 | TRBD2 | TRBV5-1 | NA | TGCGCCAGCAGCTTGGTCGAGGGAGGGCCCCACGAGCAGTACTTC | CASSLVEGGPHEQYF
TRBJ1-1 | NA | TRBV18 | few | TGTGCCAGCTCACCGGTGGAGACAGGAGACGAGAGCACTGAAGCTTTCTTT | CASSPVETGDESTEAFF
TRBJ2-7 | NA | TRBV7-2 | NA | TGTGCCAGCAGCTTACTGGTAATAGCGGCCTACGAGCAGTACTTC | CASSLLVIAAYEQYF
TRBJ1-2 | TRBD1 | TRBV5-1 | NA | TGCGCCAGCAGCTTGGGAGGGACAGGGCAGGATGGCTACACCTTC | CASSLGGTGQDGYTF
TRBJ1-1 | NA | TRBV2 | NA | TGTGCCAGCAGTGAAGAAAGGGGGTGGAACACTGAAGCTTTCTTT | CASSEERGWNTEAFF
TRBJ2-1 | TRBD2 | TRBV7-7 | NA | TGTGCCAGCAGCTTAAACCGCGCTAGCGGGAGGGATTGGGAGCAGTTCTTC | CASSLNRASGRDWEQFF
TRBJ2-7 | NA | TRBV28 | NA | TGTGCCAGCACAACCCCGGGGTACGAGCAGTACTTC | CASTTPGYEQYF
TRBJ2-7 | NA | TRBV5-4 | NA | TGTGCCAGCAGCCCGGACACAAACTACGAGCAGTACTTC | CASSPDTNYEQYF
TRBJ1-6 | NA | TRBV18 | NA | TGTGCCAGCTCACCGACAGATAATAATTCACCCCTCCACTTT | CASSPTDNNSPLHF
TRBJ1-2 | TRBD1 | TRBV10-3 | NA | TGTGCCATCAGCACCCCTCAACAGGGGGGCTATGGCTACACCTTC | CAISTPQQGGYGYTF
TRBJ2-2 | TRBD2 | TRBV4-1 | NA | TGCGCCAGCAGCCAAGAACTAGCGGGAGCGAACACCGGGGAGCTGTTTTTT | CASSQELAGANTGELFF
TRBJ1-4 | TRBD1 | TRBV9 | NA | TGTGCCAGCAGTAGGACAGGTGGGCGTGCAACTAATGAAAAACTGTTTTTT | CASSRTGGRATNEKLFF
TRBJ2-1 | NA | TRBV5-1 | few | TGCGCCAGCAGCTTTGGACAGAACAATGAGCAGTTCTTC | CASSFGQNNEQFF
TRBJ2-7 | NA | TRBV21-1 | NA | TGTGCCAGACCTCCGGGACTATCTTACGAGCAGTACTTC | CARPPGLSYEQYF
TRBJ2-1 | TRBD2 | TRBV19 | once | TGTGCCAGTAGTCCTAGCGGGAGCTATGTTGAGCAGTTCTTC | CASSPSGSYVEQFF
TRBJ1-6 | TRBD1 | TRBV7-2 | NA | TGTGCCAGCAGCTCCGGGACAGGGGGAAATTCACCCCTCCACTTT | CASSSGTGGNSPLHF
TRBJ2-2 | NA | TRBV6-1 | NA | TGTGCCAGCAGTGAAGCTAGGGGTGGGGCCGGGGAGCTGTTTTTT | CASSEARGGAGELFF